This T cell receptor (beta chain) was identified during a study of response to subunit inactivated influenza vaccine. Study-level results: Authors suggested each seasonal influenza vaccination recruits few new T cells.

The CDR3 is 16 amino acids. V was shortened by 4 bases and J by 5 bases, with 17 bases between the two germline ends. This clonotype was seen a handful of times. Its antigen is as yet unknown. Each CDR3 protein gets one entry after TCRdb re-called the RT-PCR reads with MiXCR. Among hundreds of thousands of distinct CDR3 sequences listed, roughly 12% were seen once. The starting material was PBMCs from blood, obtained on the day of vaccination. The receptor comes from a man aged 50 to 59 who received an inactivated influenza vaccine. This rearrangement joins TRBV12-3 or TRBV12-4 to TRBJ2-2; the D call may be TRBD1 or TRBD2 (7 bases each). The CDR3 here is CASSSRAGGGTGELFF. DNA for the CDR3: TGTGCCAGCAGTTCCCGAGCAGGGGGAGGGACCGGGGAGCTGTTTTTT.